The clone carrying this T cell receptor beta chain was picked up a small number of times. This specimen belongs to a study of blood T cells in healthy people across ages. It was with a sample-barcoded 5' primer and a J-beta primer mix that a second PCR of roughly 7 to 12 cycles was run. TCRdb called the 5' RACE reads again in MiXCR, with one record for every CDR3 protein. The sample carries some 900,000 distinct CDR3 sequences, roughly 52% recorded once. Sequenced material: blood. This clonotype was sampled from a man aged 30 to 45 in good health.

CDR3 protein: CASSLFDSITDTQYF. CDR3 nucleotide sequence: TGTGCCAGCAGTTTATTTGACAGTATCACAGATACGCAGTATTTT. The rearrangement links TRBV27 to TRBJ2-3; tentatively, D is TRBD1 (5 bases). The germline V gene encodes CDR1 MNHEY and CDR2 SMNVEV (reference sequence). This CDR3 has 15 residues. The V and J ends lost 1 base and 2 bases respectively, with 10 bases between them.